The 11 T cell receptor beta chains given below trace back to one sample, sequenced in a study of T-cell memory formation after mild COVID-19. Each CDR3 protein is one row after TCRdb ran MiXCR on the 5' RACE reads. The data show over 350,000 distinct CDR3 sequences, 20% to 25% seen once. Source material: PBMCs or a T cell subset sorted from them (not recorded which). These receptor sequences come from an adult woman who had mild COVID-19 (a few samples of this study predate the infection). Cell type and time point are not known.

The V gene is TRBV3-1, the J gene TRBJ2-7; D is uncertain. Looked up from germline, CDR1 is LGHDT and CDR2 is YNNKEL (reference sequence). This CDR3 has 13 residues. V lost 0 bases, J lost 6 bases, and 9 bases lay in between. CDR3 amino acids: CASSQDWDAEQYF. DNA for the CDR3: TGTGCCAGCAGCCAAGATTGGGATGCCGAGCAGTACTTC.

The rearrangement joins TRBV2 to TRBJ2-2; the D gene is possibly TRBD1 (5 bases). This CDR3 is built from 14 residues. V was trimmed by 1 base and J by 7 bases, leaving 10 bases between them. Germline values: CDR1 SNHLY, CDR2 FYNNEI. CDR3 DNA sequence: TGTGCCAGCAGTGAAGAGCAGGGTATCGGGGAGCTGTTTTTT. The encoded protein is CASSEEQGIGELFF.

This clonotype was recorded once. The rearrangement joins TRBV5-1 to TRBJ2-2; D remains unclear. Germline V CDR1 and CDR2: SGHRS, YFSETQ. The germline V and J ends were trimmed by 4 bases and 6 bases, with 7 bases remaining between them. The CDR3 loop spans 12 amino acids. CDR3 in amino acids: CASSPMAGELFF. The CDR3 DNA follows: TGCGCCAGCAGCCCTATGGCCGGGGAGCTGTTTTTT.

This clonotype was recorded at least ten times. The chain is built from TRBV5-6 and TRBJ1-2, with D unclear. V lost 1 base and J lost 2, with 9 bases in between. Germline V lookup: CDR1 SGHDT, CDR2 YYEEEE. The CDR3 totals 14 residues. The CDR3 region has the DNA TGTGCCAGCAGCTTGAATTCTCGGAACTATGGCTACACCTTC. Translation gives CASSLNSRNYGYTF.

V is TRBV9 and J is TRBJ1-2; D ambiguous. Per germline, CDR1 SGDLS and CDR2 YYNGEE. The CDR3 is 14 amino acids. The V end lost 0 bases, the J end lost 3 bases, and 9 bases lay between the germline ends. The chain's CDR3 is CASSVASRDYGYTF. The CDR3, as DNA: TGTGCCAGCAGCGTAGCCAGTCGGGACTATGGCTACACCTTC.

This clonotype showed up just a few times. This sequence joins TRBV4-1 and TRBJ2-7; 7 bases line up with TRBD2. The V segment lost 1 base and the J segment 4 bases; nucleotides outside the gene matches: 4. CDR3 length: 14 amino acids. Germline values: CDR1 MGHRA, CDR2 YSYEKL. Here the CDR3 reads CASSQVRGVYEQYF. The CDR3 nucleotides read TGCGCCAGCAGCCAAGTACGGGGGGTATACGAGCAGTACTTC.

For the CDR3, the DNA is TGTGCCAGCAGCCCAAAGGTAGGACGGACCCCAGGGAATCAGCCCCAGCATTTT. As protein: CASSPKVGRTPGNQPQHF. This chain joins TRBV11-2 and TRBJ1-5; D is perhaps TRBD1 (5 bases). Trimming pared 5 bases from V and 4 bases from J, leaving 24 bases between. The germline V gene has CDR1 SGHAT and CDR2 FQNNGV. The length of the CDR3 is 18 residues.

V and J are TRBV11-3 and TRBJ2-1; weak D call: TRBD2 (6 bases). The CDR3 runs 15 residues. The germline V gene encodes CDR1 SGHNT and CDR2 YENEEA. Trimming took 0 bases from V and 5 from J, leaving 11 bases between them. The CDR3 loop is CASSLDGGIHNEQFF. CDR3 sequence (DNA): TGTGCCAGCAGCTTAGACGGGGGAATTCACAATGAGCAGTTCTTC. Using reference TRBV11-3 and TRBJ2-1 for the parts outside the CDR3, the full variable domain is EAGVVQSPRYKIIEKKQPVAFWCNPISGHNTLYWYLQNLGQGPELLIRYENEEAVDDSQLPKDRFSAERLKGVDSTLKIQPAELGDSAVYLCASSLDGGIHNEQFFGPGTRLTVL.

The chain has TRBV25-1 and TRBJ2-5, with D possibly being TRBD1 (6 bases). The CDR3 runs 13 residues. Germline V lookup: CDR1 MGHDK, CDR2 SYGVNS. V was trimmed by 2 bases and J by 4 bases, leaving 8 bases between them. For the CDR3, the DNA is TGTGCCAGCAGTGAAGAAGGGGGAGAGACCCAGTACTTC. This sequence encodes CASSEEGGETQYF. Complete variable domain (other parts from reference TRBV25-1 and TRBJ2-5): EADIYQTPRYLVIGTGKKITLECSQTMGHDKMYWYQQDPGMELHLIHYSYGVNSTEKGDLSSESTVSRIRTEHFPLTLESARPSHTSQYLCASSEEGGETQYFGPGTRLLVL.

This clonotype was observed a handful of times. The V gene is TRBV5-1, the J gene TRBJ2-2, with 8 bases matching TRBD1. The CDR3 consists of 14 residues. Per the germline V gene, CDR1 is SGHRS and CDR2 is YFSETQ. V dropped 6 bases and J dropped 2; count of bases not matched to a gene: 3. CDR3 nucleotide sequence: TGCGCCAGCAAGGGACAGGATAACACCGGGGAGCTGTTTTTT. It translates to CASKGQDNTGELFF.

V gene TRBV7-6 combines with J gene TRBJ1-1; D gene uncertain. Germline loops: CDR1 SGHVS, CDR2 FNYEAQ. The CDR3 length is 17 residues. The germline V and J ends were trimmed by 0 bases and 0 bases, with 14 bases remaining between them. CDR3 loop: CASSLAIGFQVNTEAFF. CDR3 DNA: TGTGCCAGCAGCTTAGCGATCGGATTTCAAGTGAACACTGAAGCTTTCTTT.